This TCR beta chain originates from a study of T-cell memory formation after mild COVID-19. Study in general: Largely donor-specific sequence clusters came from two donors. Findings and limits, study-wide: Whether day 37 second-wave clones are SARS-CoV-2-specific was not confirmed. Pre-infection memory carried some responding clones, suggesting that cross-reactive memory joined. Largely, contracting CD4+ clones fell within CM and EM, and contracting CD8+ clones within EMRA.

This clonotype was recorded a few times. The antigen is not known. MiXCR, run by TCRdb on the 5' RACE reads, gives a single entry per CDR3 protein. The sample yields hundreds of thousands of distinct CDR3 sequences, 15% to 20% seen once. Sequencing was done on a sample of PBMCs or a T cell subset sorted from them (not recorded which). The clonotype was recovered from a man between 18 and 35 years old who had mild COVID-19 (a few samples of this study predate the infection). Cell type and time point are not known.

In DNA form, the CDR3 reads TGTGCCAGCAGCTTTATGGGGACAGGGGGTGAAAAACTGTTTTTT. Translating it yields CASSFMGTGGEKLFF. The chain links TRBV7-2 to TRBJ1-4; 11 nucleotides align to TRBD1. After removal of 3 bases from V and 7 bases from J, the junction contained 4 bases not matched to a gene. Looked up from germline, CDR1 is SGHTA and CDR2 is FQGNSA. This CDR3 contains 15 residues.